This T cell receptor (beta chain) was recorded in a study of graft-versus-host responses after intestinal transplantation. About the study: Isolated intestinal, liver-intestinal, or multivisceral transplants had been given to the recipients. After anti-thymocyte globulin induction, recipients took tacrolimus and steroids for approximately three years.

Profiled with immunoSEQ multiplex PCR; TCRdb holds only in-frame clones, not every one. The profile shows some 50,000 clones, about 81% of them singletons. Of note for this clone: The antigen remains unidentified.

The germline gives CDR1 SGDLS, CDR2 YYNGEE. The CDR3 is 15 amino acids. V shed 0 bases and J shed 3 bases, with 11 bases lying between them. This receptor was identified in a human donor who was the organ donor for an intestinal transplant. This specimen was unstimulated CD4+ T cells sorted from spleen or lymph node cells, taken before transplant. The V call is TRBV9, the J call TRBJ2-3, with D maybe TRBD1 (6 bases). The CDR3 region has the DNA TGTGCCAGCAGCGTAGGTCACAGGGAAACAGATACGCAGTATTTT. Its protein is CASSVGHRETDTQYF. Drawing the rest from reference TRBV9 and TRBJ2-3, the complete variable domain is DSGVTQTPKHLITATGQRVTLRCSPRSGDLSVYWYQQSLDQGLQFLIQYYNGEERAKGNILERFSAQQFPDLHSELNLSSLELGDSALYFCASSVGHRETDTQYFGPGTRLTVL.